Sequencing of this TCR beta chain was carried out in a study of cytomegalovirus exposure and HLA in healthy donors. Study details: Earlier results showed approximately 110 million unique TCR beta sequences derived from 150 million to 200 million T cells.

The primer mix had 60 Vbeta and 13 Jbeta primers. Method: immunoSEQ multiplex PCR; TCRdb's copy keeps in-frame clones and lacks some. The sample consists of 90,000 to 120,000 clones, more than 70% of them appearing once. Germline CDR1 is MNHEY and CDR2 is SMNVEV (reference sequence). This CDR3 has 15 amino acids. The V and J ends lost 5 bases and 3 bases respectively, with 14 bases between them. The chain employs TRBV27 and TRBJ2-4; D call uncertain. The origin of this receptor is a man aged 25-40 years in good health and CMV-seronegative. Sequences were obtained from PBMCs. The CDR3 is CASSLVWASKNIQYF. The DNA of the CDR3 is TGTGCCAGCAGTCTCGTTTGGGCAAGCAAAAACATTCAGTACTTC.